The sequence of this T cell receptor beta chain was determined in a study of blood T cell repertoires in COVID-19. Study-level background: The United States, Italy and Spain provided the acute and convalescent COVID-19 samples. PBMCs, B-cell-depleted T cells, or T cells provided the cDNA or gDNA that made up the material.

This CDR3 is 16 amino acids long. Trimming removed 4 bases from V and 5 bases from J; junction bases left unmatched: 14. Looked up from germline, CDR1 is SGHTS and CDR2 is YDEGEE. As processed by the authors: Reference gene primers were amplified, and this amplification served to estimate nucleated cell counts. Clones were read by immunoSEQ multiplex PCR, and TCRdb kept only the in-frame ones, dropping some. D and trimming come from the DNA, and the V and J calls and clone size come from that table. The sample holds 90,000 to 100,000 clones; 84% are singletons and the top ten take roughly 2%. This clonotype was obtained from a man aged 65-85 years with active or convalescent COVID-19. The chain couples TRBV5-8 to TRBJ2-7; 8 nucleotides match TRBD1. The sequencing input was peripheral blood. CDR3 protein: CASSPRLLTGGDEQYF. CDR3 DNA: TGTGCCAGCAGCCCACGGCTCCTTACAGGGGGAGACGAGCAGTACTTC.